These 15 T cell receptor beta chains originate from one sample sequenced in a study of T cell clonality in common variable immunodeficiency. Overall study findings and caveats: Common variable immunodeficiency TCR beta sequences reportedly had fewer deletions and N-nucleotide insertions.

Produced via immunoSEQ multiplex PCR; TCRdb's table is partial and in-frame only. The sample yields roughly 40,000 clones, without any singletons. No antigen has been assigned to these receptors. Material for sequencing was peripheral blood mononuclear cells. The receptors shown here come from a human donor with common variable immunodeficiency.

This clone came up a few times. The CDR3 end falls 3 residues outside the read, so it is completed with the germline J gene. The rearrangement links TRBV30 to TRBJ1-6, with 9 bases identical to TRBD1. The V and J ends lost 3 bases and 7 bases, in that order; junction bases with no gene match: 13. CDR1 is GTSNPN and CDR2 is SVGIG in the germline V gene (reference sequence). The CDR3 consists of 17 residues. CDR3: CAWRRPGQGVQNSPLHF. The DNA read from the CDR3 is TGTGCCTGGAGACGACCGGGACAGGGCGTTCAGAATTCACCC.

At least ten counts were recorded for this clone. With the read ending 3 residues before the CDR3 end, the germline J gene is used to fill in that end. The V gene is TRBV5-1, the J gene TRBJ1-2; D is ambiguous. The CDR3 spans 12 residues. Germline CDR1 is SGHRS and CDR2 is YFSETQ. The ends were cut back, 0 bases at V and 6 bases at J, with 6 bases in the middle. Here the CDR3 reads CASSLEGNGYTF. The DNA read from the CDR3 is TGCGCCAGCAGCTTGGAGGGTAATGGC.

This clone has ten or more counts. Partial CDR3 DNA: TGTGCCAGCAGACGGGGGGAG. Translating gives CASRRGE. The full-length CDR3 reads as CASRRGELFF. V is TRBV6-2 or TRBV6-3 and J is TRBJ2-2; no clear D gene. The read terminates 3 residues before the CDR3 end, so the remaining end is supplied by the germline J gene. CDR3 length: 10 residues. Germline V lookup: CDR1 MNHEY, CDR2 SVGEGT. V was cut by 6 bases and J by 8 bases, with 4 bases left in between.

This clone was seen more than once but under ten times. The CDR3 reads CASSPLAGVGETQYF. The sequenced part of the CDR3 DNA is TGTGCCAGCAGCCCATTAGCGGGAGTCGGAGAGACC. The chain recombines TRBV2 with TRBJ2-5; 9 nucleotides line up with TRBD2. Coverage ceases 3 residues before the CDR3 finishes, and the germline J gene fills in the end. From germline, CDR1 is SNHLY and CDR2 FYNNEI. The V segment lost 6 bases and the J segment 4 bases; nucleotides outside the gene matches: 9. This CDR3 has 15 amino acids.

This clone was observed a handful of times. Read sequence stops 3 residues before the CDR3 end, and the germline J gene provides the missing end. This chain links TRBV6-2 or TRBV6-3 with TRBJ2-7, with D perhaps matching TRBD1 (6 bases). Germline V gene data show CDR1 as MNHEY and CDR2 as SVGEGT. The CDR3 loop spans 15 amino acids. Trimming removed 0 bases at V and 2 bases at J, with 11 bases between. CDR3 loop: CASSYSWTATYEQYF. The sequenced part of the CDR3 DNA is TGTGCCAGCAGTTACTCGTGGACAGCAACCTACGAG.

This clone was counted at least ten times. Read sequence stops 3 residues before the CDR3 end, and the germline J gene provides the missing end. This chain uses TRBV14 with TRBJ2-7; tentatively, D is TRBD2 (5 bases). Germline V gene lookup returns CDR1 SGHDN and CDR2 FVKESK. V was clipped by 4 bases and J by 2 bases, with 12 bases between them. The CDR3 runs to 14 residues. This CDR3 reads CASSRFLGAYEQYF. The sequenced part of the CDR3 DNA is TGTGCCAGCAGCCGTTTCCTCGGGGCCTACGAG.

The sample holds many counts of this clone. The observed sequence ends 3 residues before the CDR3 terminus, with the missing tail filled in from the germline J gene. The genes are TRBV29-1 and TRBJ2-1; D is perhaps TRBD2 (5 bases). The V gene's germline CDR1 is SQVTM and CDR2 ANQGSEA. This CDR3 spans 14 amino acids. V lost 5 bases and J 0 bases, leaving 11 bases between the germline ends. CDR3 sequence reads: CSVLSAPSYNEQFF. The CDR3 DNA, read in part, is TGCAGCGTTCTTAGCGCTCCCTCCTACAATGAG.

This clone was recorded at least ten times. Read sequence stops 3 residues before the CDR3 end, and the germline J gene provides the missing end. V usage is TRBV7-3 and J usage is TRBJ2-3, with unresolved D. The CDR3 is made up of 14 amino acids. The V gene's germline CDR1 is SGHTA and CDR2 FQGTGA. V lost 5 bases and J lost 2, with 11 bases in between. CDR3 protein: CASSPTGLTDTQYF. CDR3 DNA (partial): TGTGCCAGCAGCCCGACTGGCCTCACAGATACG.

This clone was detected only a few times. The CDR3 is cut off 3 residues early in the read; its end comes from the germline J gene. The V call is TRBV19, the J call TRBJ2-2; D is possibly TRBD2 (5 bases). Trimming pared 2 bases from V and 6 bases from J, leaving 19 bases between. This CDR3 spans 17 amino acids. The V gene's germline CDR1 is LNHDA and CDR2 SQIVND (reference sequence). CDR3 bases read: TGTGCCAGTAGTATAAGTTCCGGGGTCAGAGCAGCCGGGGAG. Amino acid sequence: CASSISSGVRAAGE. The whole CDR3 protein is CASSISSGVRAAGELFF.

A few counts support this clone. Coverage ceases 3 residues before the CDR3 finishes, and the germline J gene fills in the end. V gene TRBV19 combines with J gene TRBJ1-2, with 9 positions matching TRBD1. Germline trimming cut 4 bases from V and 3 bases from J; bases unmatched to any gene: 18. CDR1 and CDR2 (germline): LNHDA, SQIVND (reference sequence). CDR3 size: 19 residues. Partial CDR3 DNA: TGTGCCAGTAGTAGACAACACCGGGACAGGGATTTTGTTCACTATGGC. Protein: CASSRQHRDRDFVHYG. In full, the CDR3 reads CASSRQHRDRDFVHYGYTF.

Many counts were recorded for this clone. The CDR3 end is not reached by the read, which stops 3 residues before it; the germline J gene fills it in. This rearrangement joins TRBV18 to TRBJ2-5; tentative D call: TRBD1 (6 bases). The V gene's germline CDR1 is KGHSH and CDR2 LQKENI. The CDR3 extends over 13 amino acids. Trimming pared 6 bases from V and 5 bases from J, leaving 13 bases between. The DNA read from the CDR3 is TGTGCCAGCTCCACGAACAGGGATGAGACC. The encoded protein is CASSTNRDET. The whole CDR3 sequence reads CASSTNRDETQYF. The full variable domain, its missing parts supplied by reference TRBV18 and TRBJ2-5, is NAGVMQNPRHLVRRRGQEARLRCSPMKGHSHVYWYRQLPEEGLKFMVYLQKENIIDESGMPKERFSAEFPKEGPSILRIQQVVRGDSAAYFCASSTNRDETQYFGPGTRLLVL.

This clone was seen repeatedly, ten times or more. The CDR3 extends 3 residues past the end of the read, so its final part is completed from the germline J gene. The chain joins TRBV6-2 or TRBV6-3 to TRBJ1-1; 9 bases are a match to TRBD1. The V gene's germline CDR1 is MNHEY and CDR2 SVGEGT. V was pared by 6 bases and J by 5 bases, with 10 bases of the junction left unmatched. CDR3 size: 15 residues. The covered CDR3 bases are TGTGCCAGCAGGACTGAACAGGGGGCGAGAACTGAA. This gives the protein CASRTEQGARTE. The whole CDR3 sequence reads CASRTEQGARTEAFF.

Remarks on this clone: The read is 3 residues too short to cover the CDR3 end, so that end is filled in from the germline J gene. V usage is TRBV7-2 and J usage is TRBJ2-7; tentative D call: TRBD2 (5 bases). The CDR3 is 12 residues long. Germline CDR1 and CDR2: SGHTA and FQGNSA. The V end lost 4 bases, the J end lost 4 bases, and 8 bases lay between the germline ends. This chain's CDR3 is CASSWTLYEQYF. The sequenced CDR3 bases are TGTGCCAGCAGCTGGACTCTTTACGAG.

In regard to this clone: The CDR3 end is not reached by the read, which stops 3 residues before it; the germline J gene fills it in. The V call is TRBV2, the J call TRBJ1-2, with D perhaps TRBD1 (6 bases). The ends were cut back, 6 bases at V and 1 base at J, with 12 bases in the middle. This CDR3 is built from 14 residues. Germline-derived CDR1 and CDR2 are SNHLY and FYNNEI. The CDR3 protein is CASSPDSDNYGYTF. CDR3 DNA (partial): TGTGCCAGCAGCCCGGACAGTGATAACTATGGC.

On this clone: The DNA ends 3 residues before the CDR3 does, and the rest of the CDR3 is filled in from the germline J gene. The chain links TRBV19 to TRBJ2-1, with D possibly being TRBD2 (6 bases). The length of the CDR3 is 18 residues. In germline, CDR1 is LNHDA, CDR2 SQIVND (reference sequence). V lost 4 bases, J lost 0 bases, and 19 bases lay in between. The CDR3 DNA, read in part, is TGTGCCAGTAGTACCGACAGAGACGGGACTTCCTCCTACAATGAG. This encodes CASSTDRDGTSSYNE. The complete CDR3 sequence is CASSTDRDGTSSYNEQFF.